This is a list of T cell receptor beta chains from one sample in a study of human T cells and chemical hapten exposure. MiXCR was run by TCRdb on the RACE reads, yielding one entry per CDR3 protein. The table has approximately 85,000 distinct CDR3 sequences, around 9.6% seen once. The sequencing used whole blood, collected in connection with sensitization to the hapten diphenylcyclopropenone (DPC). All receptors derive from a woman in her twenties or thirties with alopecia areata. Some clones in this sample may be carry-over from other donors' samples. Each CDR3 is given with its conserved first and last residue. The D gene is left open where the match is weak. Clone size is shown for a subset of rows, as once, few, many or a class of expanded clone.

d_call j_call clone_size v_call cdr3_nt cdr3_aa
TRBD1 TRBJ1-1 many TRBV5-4 TGTGCCAGCAGCAGTCCCGGGACAGGGATGAAGGCTGAAGCTTTCTTT CASSSPGTGMKAEAFF
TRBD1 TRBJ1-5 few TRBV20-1 TGCAGTGCTGGACGGACAGGGTATAGCAATCAGCCCCAGCATTTT CSAGRTGYSNQPQHF
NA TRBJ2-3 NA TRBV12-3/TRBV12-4 TGTGCCAGCAGCTTAGCCTTGGGGGGAGCAATAACAGATACGCAGTATTTT CASSLALGGAITDTQYF
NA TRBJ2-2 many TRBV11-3 TGTGCCAGCAGCATCACCGGGGAGCTGTTTTTT CASSITGELFF
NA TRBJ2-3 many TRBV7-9 TGTGCCAGCAGCTTACCCACAGATACGCAGTATTTT CASSLPTDTQYF
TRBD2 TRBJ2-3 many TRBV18 TGTGCCAGCTCACCTGGGACTAGCGGTAGCGGAGATACGCAGTATTTT CASSPGTSGSGDTQYF
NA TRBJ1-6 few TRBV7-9 TGTGCCAGCAGCCGAATGTTGACAGGAAGGTCGGATAATTCACCCCTCCACTTT CASSRMLTGRSDNSPLHF
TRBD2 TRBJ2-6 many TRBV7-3 TGTGCCAGCAGCTTCCGGGGGGAGCCCCATGGATACTCTGGGGCCAACGTCCTGACTTTC CASSFRGEPHGYSGANVLTF
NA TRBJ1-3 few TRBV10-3 TGTGCCATCAGTGGGCAGGGAGACACCATATATTTT CAISGQGDTIYF
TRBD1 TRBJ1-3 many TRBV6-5 TGTGCCAGCAAAGTACAGGGGGTAGGAAACACCATATATTTT CASKVQGVGNTIYF
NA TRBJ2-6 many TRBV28 TGTGCCCAAGTTTATGCGTCCAGGTTGAGCTCTGGGGCCAACGTCCTGACTTTC CAQVYASRLSSGANVLTF
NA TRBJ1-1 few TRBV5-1 TGCGCCAGCAGCTTGGGTATCAGGAACACTGAAGCTTTCTTT CASSLGIRNTEAFF
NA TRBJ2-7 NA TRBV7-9 TGTGCCAGCAGCCTGGACACCGCCTTCTACGAGCAGTACTTC CASSLDTAFYEQYF
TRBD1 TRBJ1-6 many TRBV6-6 TGTGCCAGCAGTTACGACAGGGTGAATTCACCCCTCCACTTT CASSYDRVNSPLHF
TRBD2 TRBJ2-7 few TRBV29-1 TGCAGCGCGACTAGCGTCCACGAGCAGTACTTC CSATSVHEQYF
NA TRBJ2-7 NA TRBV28 TGTGCCAGCAGTTTTAGGGGGAAAAGGTCCGAGCAGTACTTC CASSFRGKRSEQYF
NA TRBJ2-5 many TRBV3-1 TGTGCCAGCAGCCAAGCCCCCTGGCAAGGAAAAGAGACCCAGTACTTC CASSQAPWQGKETQYF
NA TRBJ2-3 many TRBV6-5 TGTGCCAGCAGTTCCGGTACAGATACGCAGTATTTT CASSSGTDTQYF
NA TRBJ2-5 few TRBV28 TGTGCCAGCATTGGAAGGGAAGAGACCCAGTACTTC CASIGREETQYF
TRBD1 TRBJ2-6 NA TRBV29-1 TGCAGCGTTGAAGGGGACAGGGGGCCTGGGGCCAACGTCCTGACTTTC CSVEGDRGPGANVLTF